One sample yielded the 27 T cell receptor beta chains listed below, sequenced in a study of shared clonotypes between healthy human individuals. Assay used: immunoSEQ multiplex PCR; TCRdb lists only in-frame clones, some missing. Of roughly 2,500,000 clones in the sample, 90% to 95% were seen once. The sample taken for sequencing was naive CD4+ T cells from PBMCs. Subset of the sample: CD45RA+ positively selected. All receptors derive from a man aged 18 to 30 in good health. Some clones in this sample may be carry-over from other donors' samples.

This clone was observed a few times. The chain couples TRBV18 to TRBJ1-1, with D uncertain. The V and J ends lost 3 bases and 1 base respectively, with 15 bases between them. CDR3 length equals 16 residues. CDR1 and CDR2 (germline): KGHSH, LQKENI. CDR3 residues: CASSPSPDRGNTEAFF. CDR3 in DNA: TGTGCCAGCTCACCGTCTCCGGACCGGGGGAACACTGAAGCTTTCTTT.

The rearrangement links TRBV27 to TRBJ1-3; perhaps TRBD1 as D (5 bases). Germline V gene lookup returns CDR1 MNHEY and CDR2 SMNVEV (reference sequence). V lost 2 bases and J lost 0, with 11 bases in between. The CDR3 totals 16 residues. Here the CDR3 reads CASSLGAPGSGNTIYF. CDR3 nucleotides: TGTGCCAGCAGTTTAGGGGCGCCAGGCTCTGGAAACACCATATATTTT.

The V call is TRBV6-5, the J call TRBJ2-7; D is unresolved. CDR3 size: 15 residues. The germline gives CDR1 MNHEY, CDR2 SVGAGI. The V gene lost 4 bases and the J gene lost 0 bases, with 13 bases spanning the gap. The CDR3 coding sequence is TGTGCCAGCAGTTCCGGGCCCCAAATCTCCTACGAGCAGTACTTC. Protein product: CASSSGPQISYEQYF.

This sequence joins TRBV18 and TRBJ2-3; D ambiguous. The germline V and J ends were trimmed by 5 bases and 1 base, with 16 bases remaining between them. This CDR3 has 16 amino acids. Germline V gene data show CDR1 as KGHSH and CDR2 as LQKENI. CDR3 bases: TGTGCCAGCTCATCCCCTTCCCGGGTCGGCACAGATACGCAGTATTTT. Translating it yields CASSSPSRVGTDTQYF.

The chain is built from TRBV5-1 and TRBJ2-5, with a weak D call TRBD2 (5 bases). Germline V gene data show CDR1 as SGHRS and CDR2 as YFSETQ. V was trimmed by 7 bases and J by 0 bases, leaving 22 bases between them. This CDR3 has 17 residues. The CDR3 DNA sequence: TGCGCCAGCCGGCGGGCTCCTGCTGTGAGGTACCAAGAGACCCAGTACTTC. Its protein product is CASRRAPAVRYQETQYF.

The chain carries TRBV6-4 and TRBJ2-3; 7 bases align to TRBD2. The germline V gene has CDR1 MRHNA and CDR2 SNTAGT. The CDR3 extends over 15 amino acids. The junction had 9 bases not matched to a gene; V was cut back by 2 bases and J by 7 bases. The CDR3 spells CASSDGAGESNTQYF. The CDR3 bases are TGTGCCAGCAGTGACGGGGCGGGAGAGTCCAATACGCAGTATTTT.

This chain connects TRBV4-1 to TRBJ1-1, with D perhaps matching TRBD1 (5 bases). CDR1 MGHRA and CDR2 YSYEKL come from the germline V gene. The CDR3 has 16 residues. V was clipped by 4 bases and J by 6 bases, with 21 bases between them. In DNA, the CDR3 is TGCGCCAGCAGCCGGCTAAATGACAATCGGGGACCTGAAGCTTTCTTT. Encoded protein: CASSRLNDNRGPEAFF.

The chain uses TRBV9 and TRBJ2-3; D is undetermined. V shed 0 bases and J shed 0 bases, with 5 bases lying between them. This CDR3 is built from 14 residues. CDR1 and CDR2 from the germline V gene are SGDLS and YYNGEE. In nucleotides, the CDR3 is TGTGCCAGCAGCGTAGAACACAGCACAGATACGCAGTATTTT. Residues: CASSVEHSTDTQYF. Using reference TRBV9 and TRBJ2-3 for the parts outside the CDR3, the full variable domain is DSGVTQTPKHLITATGQRVTLRCSPRSGDLSVYWYQQSLDQGLQFLIQYYNGEERAKGNILERFSAQQFPDLHSELNLSSLELGDSALYFCASSVEHSTDTQYFGPGTRLTVL.

The chain uses TRBV5-1 and TRBJ2-3, with 7 bases aligning to TRBD2. This CDR3 has 14 amino acids. Germline V gives CDR1 SGHRS, CDR2 YFSETQ. Trimming cost V 4 bases and J 4 bases; bases outside gene matches: 6. The CDR3 sequence is CASSRTSVPDTQYF. CDR3 sequence (DNA): TGCGCCAGCAGCCGGACTAGTGTGCCAGATACGCAGTATTTT.

J is TRBJ2-5 and V is TRBV6-1; 13 nucleotides agree with TRBD2. Germline CDR1 reads MNHNS; CDR2 reads SASEGT. The CDR3 extends over 14 amino acids. V lost 10 bases to trimming and J lost 11 bases; unmatched junction nucleotides: 13. CDR3 bases: TGTGCCACCATACTAGCGGGAGGGCCTCGTGAGCAGTACTTC. Translating gives CATILAGGPREQYF.

CDR3 DNA: TGTGCCAGCAGCTTGGCCGGCAGGGGTGGGCACTATGGCTACACCTTC. It translates to CASSLAGRGGHYGYTF. The V gene is TRBV5-4, the J gene TRBJ1-2; a possible D gene is TRBD1 (6 bases). With 0 bases removed from V and 3 bases from J, the gap between germline ends came to 15 bases. This CDR3 has 16 residues. Germline V lookup: CDR1 SGHNT, CDR2 YYREEE (reference sequence).

The V call is TRBV13, the J call TRBJ1-2; no clear D gene. The length of the CDR3 is 14 residues. Germline CDR1 is PRHDT and CDR2 is FYEKMQ (reference sequence). The V and J ends lost 2 bases and 4 bases respectively, with 11 bases between them. The CDR3 region has the DNA TGTGCCAGCAGCTTAACGGGAACCGGCTATGGCTACACCTTC. Translating it yields CASSLTGTGYGYTF.

The V and J genes are TRBV2 and TRBJ1-5; D is possibly TRBD1 (6 bases). This CDR3 has 17 residues. Germline V gene lookup returns CDR1 SNHLY and CDR2 FYNNEI. V dropped 8 bases and J dropped 0 bases, with 20 bases sitting between them. For the CDR3, the DNA is TGTGCCAGCCAAAAGGGGCCGACAGGAGATAGCAATCAGCCCCAGCATTTT. Protein sequence: CASQKGPTGDSNQPQHF.

The chain uses TRBV28 and TRBJ2-1; TRBD2 matches at 7 bases. The CDR3 consists of 15 residues. The germline V gene encodes CDR1 MDHEN and CDR2 SYDVKM. V dropped 3 bases and J dropped 2; count of bases not matched to a gene: 4. The CDR3 DNA reads TGTGCCAGCAGTTTTTCCCGGGGGGCCTACAATGAGCAGTTCTTC. It yields the protein CASSFSRGAYNEQFF.

The genes are TRBV7-9 and TRBJ2-1, with 9 bases aligning to TRBD2. CDR1 and CDR2 from the germline V gene are SEHNR and FQNEAQ (reference sequence). V was clipped by 5 bases and J by 8 bases; unmatched bases: 7. The CDR3 runs to 14 residues. CDR3 bases: TGTGCCAGCAGCCTCCGGGGACTAGCAGATGAGCAGTTCTTC. Amino acids: CASSLRGLADEQFF.

This sequence joins TRBV6-5 and TRBJ1-2; a weak D match, TRBD1 (6 bases). From germline, CDR1 is MNHEY and CDR2 SVGAGI. This CDR3 has 12 residues. V was cut by 4 bases and J by 5 bases, with 8 bases left in between. In nucleotides, the CDR3 is TGTGCCAGCAGTTCGGACAGTTATGGCTACACCTTC. The encoded protein is CASSSDSYGYTF.

The chain is built from TRBV6-6 and TRBJ2-3, with 13 bases fitting TRBD2. CDR3 length: 15 amino acids. J was trimmed by 4 bases and V by 7 bases; bases with no gene match: 5. CDR1 and CDR2 (germline): MNHNY, SVGAGI (reference sequence). The CDR3 spells CASKRTSGRADTQYF. For the CDR3, the DNA is TGTGCCAGCAAAAGGACTAGCGGGAGAGCAGATACGCAGTATTTT.

The gene calls are TRBV9 and TRBJ2-1, with 7 bases identical to TRBD1. V was pared by 0 bases and J by 8 bases, with 5 bases of the junction left unmatched. The CDR3 consists of 14 residues. From germline, CDR1 is SGDLS and CDR2 YYNGEE. The chain's CDR3 is CASSVEGAGDEQFF. The CDR3 DNA reads as TGTGCCAGCAGCGTAGAGGGGGCAGGCGATGAGCAGTTCTTC.

In this sample, this clone turned up a few times. Other DNA sequences in the sample encode the same CDR3. The CDR3 region is CAWSVSAYTEAFF. The CDR3 DNA follows: TGTGCCTGGAGTGTATCGGCATACACTGAAGCTTTCTTT. The J gene is TRBJ1-1, the V gene TRBV30; D is uncertain. Germline V gene data show CDR1 as GTSNPN and CDR2 as SVGIG (reference sequence). This CDR3 region has 13 residues. Deletions cut 0 bases from V and 3 bases from J, with 8 bases between.

The V call is TRBV12-1, the J call TRBJ2-1; the D call of TRBD2 is as the table states it, not checked on the DNA. TRBV12-1 is a documented pseudogene. CDR3 length equals 15 residues. CDR3 loop: CASSPGLARGNEQFF. CDR3 DNA: TGTGCCAGCAGCCCTGGACTAGCAAGGGGAAATGAGCAGTTCTTC.

The rearrangement uses TRBV6-1 and TRBJ2-1; maybe TRBD2 (6 bases). From germline, CDR1 is MNHNS and CDR2 SASEGT. The V gene lost 3 bases and the J gene lost 0 bases, with 9 bases spanning the gap. The CDR3 sequence is 15 residues long. The CDR3 spells CASSEWEASYNEQFF. DNA of the CDR3: TGTGCCAGCAGTGAGTGGGAGGCCTCCTACAATGAGCAGTTCTTC.

Notes on this clone: Other DNA variants within this sample encode the same CDR3. CDR3 DNA: TGTGCCAGCAGTTACTCACTAGCGGGAAGGTACGAGCAGTACTTC. It translates to CASSYSLAGRYEQYF. This rearrangement joins TRBV6-5 to TRBJ2-7; 10 bases align to TRBD2. The CDR3 spans 15 residues. Germline CDR1 and CDR2: MNHEY and SVGAGI. Trimming took 0 bases from V and 4 from J; bases not matched to a gene: 3.

The chain links TRBV7-3 to TRBJ1-1; D possibly corresponds to TRBD1 (5 bases). V lost 2 bases, J lost 4 bases, and 14 bases lay in between. In germline, CDR1 is SGHTA, CDR2 FQGTGA. The CDR3 runs 15 residues. The CDR3 DNA reads as TGTGCCAGCAGCTTAGTGGCCCGGGGGGTCACTGAAGCTTTCTTT. It yields the protein CASSLVARGVTEAFF.

The CDR3 coding sequence is TGTGCCACCCTTGACAGGAGCTCCTACGAGCAGTACTTC. Translation gives CATLDRSSYEQYF. V usage is TRBV21-1 and J usage is TRBJ2-7; the tabulated D call, TRBD1, remains unverified against the DNA. TRBV21-1 is annotated as a pseudogene. The CDR3 sequence is 13 residues long.

This clone occurred once. J is TRBJ1-3 and V is TRBV9; no reliable D call. V was clipped by 0 bases and J by 0 bases, with 10 bases between them. There are 16 residues in the CDR3. CDR1 and CDR2 from the germline V gene are SGDLS and YYNGEE. CDR3 loop: CASSVASGYSGNTIYF. CDR3 DNA: TGTGCCAGCAGCGTAGCGTCCGGATACTCTGGAAACACCATATATTTT.

This chain uses TRBV6-1 with TRBJ2-1; tentative D call: TRBD2 (6 bases). The V gene's germline CDR1 is MNHNS and CDR2 SASEGT. This CDR3 contains 16 residues. The ends were cut back, 3 bases at V and 3 bases at J, with 15 bases in the middle. The CDR3 spells CASSDAGPEHYNEQFF. In DNA form, the CDR3 reads TGTGCCAGCAGTGATGCGGGGCCCGAACACTACAATGAGCAGTTCTTC.

Note on this clone: Other nucleotide sequences in the sample specify the same CDR3. The chain joins TRBV28 to TRBJ2-7; TRBD1 is a possible D gene (5 bases). CDR3 length: 14 residues. V lost 3 bases and J 0 bases, leaving 9 bases between the germline ends. Per germline, CDR1 MDHEN and CDR2 SYDVKM. CDR3 in DNA: TGTGCCAGCAGTTTCCGAACAGGCTCCTACGAGCAGTACTTC. Amino acids: CASSFRTGSYEQYF.